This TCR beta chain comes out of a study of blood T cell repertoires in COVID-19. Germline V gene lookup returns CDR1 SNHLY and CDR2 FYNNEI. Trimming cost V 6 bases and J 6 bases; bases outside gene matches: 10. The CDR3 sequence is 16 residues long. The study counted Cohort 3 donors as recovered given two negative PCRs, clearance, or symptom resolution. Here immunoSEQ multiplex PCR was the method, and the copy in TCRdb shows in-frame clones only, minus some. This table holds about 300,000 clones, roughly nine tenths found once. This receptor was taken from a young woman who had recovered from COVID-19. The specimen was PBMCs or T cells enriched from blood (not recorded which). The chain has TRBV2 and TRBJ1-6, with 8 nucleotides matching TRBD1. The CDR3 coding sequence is TGTGCCAGCAGCAGACAGGGGACGGCACCTAATTCACCCCTCCACTTT. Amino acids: CASSRQGTAPNSPLHF. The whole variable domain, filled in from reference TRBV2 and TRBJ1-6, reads EPEVTQTPSHQVTQMGQEVILRCVPISNHLYFYWYRQILGQKVEFLVSFYNNEISEKSEIFDDQFSVERPDGSNFTLKIRSTKLEDSAMYFCASSRQGTAPNSPLHFGNGTRLTVT.